Listed below are T cell receptor beta chains from one sample, sequenced in a study of cytomegalovirus exposure and HLA in healthy donors. Sequencing was performed with immunoSEQ multiplex PCR; in TCRdb, only in-frame clones are kept and a portion is missing. The data show just under 250,000 clones, with about 81% seen just once and 4.5% to 6% held by the top ten. Input material: PBMCs. These receptors were obtained from a woman in her 40s in good health and CMV-seropositive. CDR3s include the opening cysteine and the closing phenylalanine or tryptophan. D genes are given only for firm matches. Clone size is not always given. Where it is, it says once, few, many or a class for expanded clones.

once,TRBD1,TRBV18,TRBJ2-7,TGTGCCAGCTCACGGGACAGAGGGACCTACGAGCAGTACTTC,CASSRDRGTYEQYF
once,NA,TRBV7-2,TRBJ2-1,TGTGCCAGCAGCCCCGTGAATGAGCAGTTCTTC,CASSPVNEQFF
NA,NA,TRBV5-6,TRBJ2-1,TGTGCCAGCAGCTCTTTTCGTAGCGGTCTGAGCTCCTACAATGAGCAGTTCTTC,CASSSFRSGLSSYNEQFF
NA,NA,TRBV5-4,TRBJ1-2,TGTGCCAGCAGCGGTAGTGGGAAGCAGGGGAACTATGGCTACACCTTC,CASSGSGKQGNYGYTF
NA,NA,TRBV19,TRBJ1-1,TGTGCCAGTAGATCGGAGGGCTCAGCGGACACTGAAGCTTTCTTT,CASRSEGSADTEAFF
NA,TRBD2,TRBV30,TRBJ2-5,TGTGCCTCAACGCGGGGGGCCATCCAAGAGACCCAGTACTTC,CASTRGAIQETQYF
NA,TRBD1,TRBV19,TRBJ1-1,TGTGCCAGTAGTACCTCCGGGACAGGGGTCACTGAAGCTTTCTTT,CASSTSGTGVTEAFF
NA,NA,TRBV6-5,TRBJ1-3,TGTGCCAGCAGTTACTCGCGAGGGAGATCTGGAAACACCATATATTTT,CASSYSRGRSGNTIYF
NA,TRBD1,TRBV19,TRBJ1-1,TGTGCCAGTAGTATTTCAGGGACAGTGAACACTGAAGCTTTCTTT,CASSISGTVNTEAFF
NA,NA,TRBV7-2,TRBJ1-1,TGTGCCAGCAGCGCGGACAGAAAGGGATTGATAGCTTTCTTT,CASSADRKGLIAFF
once,NA,TRBV5-1,TRBJ1-1,TGCGCCAGCAGCTTAAACAGGGCGTTGAACACTGAAGCTTTCTTT,CASSLNRALNTEAFF
NA,TRBD2,TRBV11-3,TRBJ2-5,TGTGCCAGCAGCTTCCAAGCGGGAGAGGGGCAAGAGACCCAGTACTTC,CASSFQAGEGQETQYF
NA,NA,TRBV19,TRBJ1-1,TGTGCCACTAGGGCACAGGCCGAGCGGAACACTGAAGCTTTCTTT,CATRAQAERNTEAFF
few,NA,TRBV18,TRBJ1-5,TGTGCCAGCTCACCTGGGCCAGCACCTAATCAGCCCCAGCATTTT,CASSPGPAPNQPQHF
NA,NA,TRBV29-1,TRBJ1-2,TGCAGCGTTGAATCCAGTAACTATGGCTACACCTTC,CSVESSNYGYTF
NA,TRBD1,TRBV5-6,TRBJ1-1,TGTGCCAGCAGCCCGGAGACAGGGATGAACACTGAAGCTTTCTTT,CASSPETGMNTEAFF
few,NA,TRBV7-9,TRBJ2-3,TGTTCCAGCAGAGACAAAAACGGTGGCAGGGGAACGCAGTATTTT,CSSRDKNGGRGTQYF
NA,NA,TRBV10-2,TRBJ1-2,TGCGCCAGCAGTGAAGGAGGGGATGGCTACACCTTC,CASSEGGDGYTF
NA,TRBD1,TRBV13,TRBJ1-2,TGTGCCAGCAGCTTAGCTTCGACAGGGGGCGGTTATGGCTACACCTTC,CASSLASTGGGYGYTF
NA,NA,TRBV7-3,TRBJ2-2,TGTGCCAGCAGCTCGAAACAGGCGGAGAACGGGGAGCTGTTTTTT,CASSSKQAENGELFF
NA,NA,TRBV10-2,TRBJ1-1,TGCGCCAGCAGTGAAATTGGACAGAACACTGAAGCTTTCTTT,CASSEIGQNTEAFF
few,TRBD1,TRBV6-1,TRBJ2-7,TGTGCCACCCTGGGACAGGGGACCTACGAGCAGTACTTC,CATLGQGTYEQYF
NA,NA,TRBV13,TRBJ1-2,TGTGCCAGCAGGAATAACAGCCCGTACTATGGCTACACCTTC,CASRNNSPYYGYTF
NA,NA,TRBV20-1,TRBJ2-5,TGCAGTGCTAGGAGAGGAGAGACCCAGTACTTC,CSARRGETQYF
once,TRBD1,TRBV6-6,TRBJ1-6,TGTGCCAGCAGAGGAACAGGGGTACCTAATTCACCCCTCCACTTT,CASRGTGVPNSPLHF
once,TRBD2,TRBV30,TRBJ2-7,TGTGCCTGGACCTCGGGGGGCGAGCAGTACTTC,CAWTSGGEQYF
NA,NA,TRBV14,TRBJ1-1,TGTGCCAGCAGCCAAGCAGAGGCCGGGACAGAAGCTTTCTTT,CASSQAEAGTEAFF
NA,TRBD1,TRBV4-1,TRBJ1-2,TGCGCCAGCAGCCCCTGGAGTGATCAGGGGGCGTTTGGCTACACCTTC,CASSPWSDQGAFGYTF
NA,NA,TRBV30,TRBJ1-5,TGTGCCTGGAGTGGCAAGCGGACGGATAGCAATCAGCCCCAGCATTTT,CAWSGKRTDSNQPQHF
NA,TRBD2,TRBV6-1,TRBJ2-7,TGTGCCAGCAGTGAAGGGACTAGCGGGAGAGGAGAGCAGTACTTC,CASSEGTSGRGEQYF
NA,TRBD1,TRBV30,TRBJ1-1,TGTGCCTGGAGTGTCAGGGGGCAAACTGAAGCTTTCTTT,CAWSVRGQTEAFF
few,TRBD2,TRBV2,TRBJ2-3,TGTGCCAGCAGTGAAAGACTAGCGGGAGGGACAGATACGCAGTATTTT,CASSERLAGGTDTQYF
once,NA,TRBV7-9,TRBJ2-6,TGTGCCAGCAGCTCGCTCGGGACTCCACGCTCTGGGGCCAACGTCCTGACTTTC,CASSSLGTPRSGANVLTF
NA,NA,TRBV5-6,TRBJ1-1,TGTGCCAGCAGAGTCGGACAGAACACTGAAGCTTTCTTT,CASRVGQNTEAFF
NA,TRBD2,TRBV11-3,TRBJ2-5,TGTGCCAGCAGCTTAAGGACTAGCGCCTCAGGTTGGGAGACCCAGTACTTC,CASSLRTSASGWETQYF
NA,TRBD1,TRBV9,TRBJ1-2,TGTGCCAGCAGCGCCTACTCAGGGGGCAAGTCTGGCTACACCTTC,CASSAYSGGKSGYTF
NA,TRBD2,TRBV28,TRBJ2-7,TGTGCCAGCCTTCCTAGCGGGCAAGCCTACGAGCAGTACTTC,CASLPSGQAYEQYF
NA,TRBD1,TRBV19,TRBJ1-5,TGTGCCAGTAGTATGGGGACAGGGTACTATCAGCCCCAGCATTTT,CASSMGTGYYQPQHF
NA,TRBD2,TRBV2,TRBJ2-1,TGTGCCAGCAGTGAAGTGGGGGGGAACTCCTACAATGAGCAGTTCTTC,CASSEVGGNSYNEQFF
once,NA,TRBV10-3,TRBJ1-1,TGTGCCATCAGTGAGTCGGGTAGGGGGGGCGCATCTGAAGCTTTCTTT,CAISESGRGGASEAFF
few,TRBD1,TRBV6-5,TRBJ2-7,TGTGCCAGCAGTTACTCGAGGGACAGCTACGAGCAGTACTTC,CASSYSRDSYEQYF
NA,NA,TRBV5-1,TRBJ1-1,TGCGCCAGCAGCTTGGCCAGGGAGGGGGGAAGGAGCACTGAAGCTTTCTTT,CASSLAREGGRSTEAFF
NA,TRBD1,TRBV30,TRBJ2-1,TGTGCCTGGAGTGGACAGGGCATGGGTGAGCAGTTCTTC,CAWSGQGMGEQFF
NA,NA,TRBV5-4,TRBJ2-1,TGTGCCAGCAGCTTGGATGGTCTTGGAGGGGAGCAGTTCTTC,CASSLDGLGGEQFF
NA,NA,TRBV25-1,TRBJ2-5,TGTGCCAGCAGTGAATTCGTTGGCGGAACTCAAGAGACCCAGTACTTC,CASSEFVGGTQETQYF
NA,TRBD1,TRBV9,TRBJ2-2,TGTGCCAGCAGCGTAGCCGGGACAGGGATGACCGGGGAGCTGTTTTTT,CASSVAGTGMTGELFF
NA,TRBD1,TRBV6-4,TRBJ1-6,TGTGCCAGCAGTCGATTACAGGGGGCGAATTCACCCCTCCACTTT,CASSRLQGANSPLHF
NA,NA,TRBV11-1,TRBJ2-2,TGTGCCAGCAGCTCTGACAGGTGGGGGATTGCCGGGGAGCTGTTTTTT,CASSSDRWGIAGELFF
few,TRBD1,TRBV25-1,TRBJ1-1,TGTGCCAGCAGTCCCGACAGGGTAAGGACTGAAGCTTTCTTT,CASSPDRVRTEAFF
NA,TRBD2,TRBV7-9,TRBJ2-7,TGTGCCAGCAGCCAAAGCGGGAGGGGGAGCTCCTACGAGCAGTACTTC,CASSQSGRGSSYEQYF
NA,TRBD1,TRBV19,TRBJ2-7,TGTGCCAGTAGTATAGCCCTCCAGGGGGTCTACGAGCAGTACTTC,CASSIALQGVYEQYF